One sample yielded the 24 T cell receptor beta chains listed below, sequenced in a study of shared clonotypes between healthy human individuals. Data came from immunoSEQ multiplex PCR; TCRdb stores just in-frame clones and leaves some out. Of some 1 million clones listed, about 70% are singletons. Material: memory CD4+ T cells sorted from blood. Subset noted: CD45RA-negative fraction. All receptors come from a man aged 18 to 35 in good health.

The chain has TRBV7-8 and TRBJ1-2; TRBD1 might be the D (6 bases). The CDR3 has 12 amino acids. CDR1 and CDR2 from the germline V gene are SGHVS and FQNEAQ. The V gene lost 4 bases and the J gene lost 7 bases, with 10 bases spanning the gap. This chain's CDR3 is CASSSQGTGYTF. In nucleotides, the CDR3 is TGTGCCAGCAGCTCACAGGGTACTGGCTACACCTTC.

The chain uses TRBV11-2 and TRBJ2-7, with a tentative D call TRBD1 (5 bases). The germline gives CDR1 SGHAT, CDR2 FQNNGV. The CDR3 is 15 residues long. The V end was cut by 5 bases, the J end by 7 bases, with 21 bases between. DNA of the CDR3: TGTGCCAGCAGCCCCCTTGCAGTAGGGGTCGGGGAGCAGTACTTC. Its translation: CASSPLAVGVGEQYF.

The CDR3 here is CASSPSGRAWETQYF. CDR3 DNA: TGTGCCAGCAGTCCTAGCGGGAGGGCCTGGGAGACCCAGTACTTC. The V gene is TRBV14, the J gene TRBJ2-5, with 12 bases matching TRBD2. The CDR3 consists of 15 residues. With V trimmed by 6 bases and J by 5 bases, 7 bases remained unmatched. Germline CDR1 reads SGHDN; CDR2 reads FVKESK.

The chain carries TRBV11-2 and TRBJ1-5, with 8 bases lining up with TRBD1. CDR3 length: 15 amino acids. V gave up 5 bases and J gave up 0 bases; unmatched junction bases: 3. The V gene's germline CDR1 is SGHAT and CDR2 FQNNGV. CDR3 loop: CASSRTGNSNQPQHF. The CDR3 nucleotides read TGTGCCAGCAGCAGGACAGGGAATAGCAATCAGCCCCAGCATTTT.

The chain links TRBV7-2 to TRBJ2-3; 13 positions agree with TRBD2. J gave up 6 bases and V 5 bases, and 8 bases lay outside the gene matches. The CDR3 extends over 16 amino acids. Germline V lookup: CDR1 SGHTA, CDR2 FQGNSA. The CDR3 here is CASSRTRTSGSDTQYF. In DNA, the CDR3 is TGTGCCAGCAGCCGGACGCGGACTAGCGGGAGTGATACGCAGTATTTT.

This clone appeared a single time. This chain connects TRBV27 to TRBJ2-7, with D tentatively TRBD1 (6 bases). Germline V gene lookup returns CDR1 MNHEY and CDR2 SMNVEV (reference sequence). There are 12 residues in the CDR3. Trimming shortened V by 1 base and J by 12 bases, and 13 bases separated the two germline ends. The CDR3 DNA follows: TGTGCCAGCAGTTTATATCCTGGGACAACGTACTTC. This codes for CASSLYPGTTYF.

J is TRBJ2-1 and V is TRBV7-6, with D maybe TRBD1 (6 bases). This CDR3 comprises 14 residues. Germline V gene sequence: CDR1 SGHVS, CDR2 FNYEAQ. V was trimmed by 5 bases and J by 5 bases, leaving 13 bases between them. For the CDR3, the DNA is TGTGCCAGCAGCATCCTCAGGGGAAACAATGAGCAGTTCTTC. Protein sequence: CASSILRGNNEQFF.

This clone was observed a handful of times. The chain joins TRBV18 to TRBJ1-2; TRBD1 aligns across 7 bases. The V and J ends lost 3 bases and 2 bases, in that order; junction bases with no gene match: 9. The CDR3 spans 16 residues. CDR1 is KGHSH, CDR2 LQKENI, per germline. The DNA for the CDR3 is TGTGCCAGCTCACCTGACAGGGCTCGTATGAACTATGGCTACACCTTC. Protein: CASSPDRARMNYGYTF.

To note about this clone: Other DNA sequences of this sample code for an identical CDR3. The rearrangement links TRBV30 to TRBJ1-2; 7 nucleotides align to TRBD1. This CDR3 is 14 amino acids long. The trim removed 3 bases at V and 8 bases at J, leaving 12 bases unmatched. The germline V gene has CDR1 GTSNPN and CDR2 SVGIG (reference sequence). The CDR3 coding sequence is TGTGCCTGGAGAAGGGAATCAGGGGGGCGGGGCTACACCTTC. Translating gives CAWRRESGGRGYTF.

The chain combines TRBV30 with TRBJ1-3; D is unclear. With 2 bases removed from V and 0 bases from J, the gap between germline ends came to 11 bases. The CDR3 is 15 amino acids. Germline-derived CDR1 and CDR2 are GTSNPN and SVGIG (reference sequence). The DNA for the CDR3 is TGTGCCTGGAGTAGCGGCAGACCCTCTGGAAACACCATATATTTT. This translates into CAWSSGRPSGNTIYF.

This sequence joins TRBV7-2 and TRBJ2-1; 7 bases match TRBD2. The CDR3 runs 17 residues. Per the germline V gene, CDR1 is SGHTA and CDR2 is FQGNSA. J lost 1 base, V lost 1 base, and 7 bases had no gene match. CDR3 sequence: CASSLVVLAVSYNEQFF. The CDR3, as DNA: TGTGCCAGCAGCTTAGTGGTGCTAGCGGTATCCTACAATGAGCAGTTCTTC.

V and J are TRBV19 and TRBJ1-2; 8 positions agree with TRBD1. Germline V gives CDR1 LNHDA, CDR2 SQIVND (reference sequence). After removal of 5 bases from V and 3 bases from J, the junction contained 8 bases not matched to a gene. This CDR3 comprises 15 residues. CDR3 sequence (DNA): TGTGCCAGTAGTCCAGGGACAGGAGTACACTATGGCTACACCTTC. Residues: CASSPGTGVHYGYTF.

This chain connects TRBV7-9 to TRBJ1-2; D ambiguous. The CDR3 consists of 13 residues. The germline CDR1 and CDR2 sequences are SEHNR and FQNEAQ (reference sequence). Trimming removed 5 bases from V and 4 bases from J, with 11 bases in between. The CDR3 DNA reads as TGTGCCAGCAGCCCGACGGAAGTCTATGGCTACACCTTC. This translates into CASSPTEVYGYTF.

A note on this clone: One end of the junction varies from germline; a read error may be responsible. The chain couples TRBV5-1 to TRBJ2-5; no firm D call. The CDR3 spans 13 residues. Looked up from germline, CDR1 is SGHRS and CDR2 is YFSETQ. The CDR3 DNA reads TGCGCCAGCACCCCCGGACCCGGAAATGTGGGCCACTTC. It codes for CASTPGPGNVGHF. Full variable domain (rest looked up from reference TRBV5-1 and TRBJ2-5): KAGVTQTPRYLIKTRGQQVTLSCSPISGHRSVSWYQQTPGQGLQFLFEYFSETQRNKGNFPGRFSGRQFSNSRSEMNVSTLELGDSALYLCASTPGPGNVGHFGPGTRLLVL.

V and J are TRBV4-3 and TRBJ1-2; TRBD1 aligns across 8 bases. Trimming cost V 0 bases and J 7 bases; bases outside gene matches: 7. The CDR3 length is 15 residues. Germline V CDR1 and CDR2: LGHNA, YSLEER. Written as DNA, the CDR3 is TGCGCCAGCAGCCAAGATCAGCAGGGGGCAGGTGGCTACACCTTC. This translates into CASSQDQQGAGGYTF.

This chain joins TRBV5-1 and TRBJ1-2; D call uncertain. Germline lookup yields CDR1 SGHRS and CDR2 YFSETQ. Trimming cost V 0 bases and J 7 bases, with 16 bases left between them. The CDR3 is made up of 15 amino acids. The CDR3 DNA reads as TGCGCCAGCAGCTTGGGGCAGGCCGCGGGTCCTGGCTACACCTTC. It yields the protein CASSLGQAAGPGYTF.

CDR3: CASRQGNTGELFF. CDR3 DNA: TGTGCCAGCCGACAGGGAAACACCGGGGAGCTGTTTTTT. The V and J genes are TRBV6-5 and TRBJ2-2; 7 bases match TRBD1. The trim removed 8 bases at V and 2 bases at J, leaving 2 bases unmatched. Per the germline V gene, CDR1 is MNHEY and CDR2 is SVGAGI. This CDR3 has 13 amino acids.

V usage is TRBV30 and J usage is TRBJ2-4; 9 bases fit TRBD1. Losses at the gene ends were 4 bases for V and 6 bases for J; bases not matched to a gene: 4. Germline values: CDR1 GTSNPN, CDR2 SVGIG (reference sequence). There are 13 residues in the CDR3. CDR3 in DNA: TGTGCCTGGATTCAGACAGGGGGAAACATTCAGTACTTC. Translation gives CAWIQTGGNIQYF.

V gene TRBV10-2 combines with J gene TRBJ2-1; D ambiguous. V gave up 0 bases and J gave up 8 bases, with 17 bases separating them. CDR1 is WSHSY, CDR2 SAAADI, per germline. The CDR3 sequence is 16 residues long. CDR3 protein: CASSESSRLRLDEQFF. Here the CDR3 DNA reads TGCGCCAGCAGTGAGTCATCGCGGTTAAGACTGGATGAGCAGTTCTTC.

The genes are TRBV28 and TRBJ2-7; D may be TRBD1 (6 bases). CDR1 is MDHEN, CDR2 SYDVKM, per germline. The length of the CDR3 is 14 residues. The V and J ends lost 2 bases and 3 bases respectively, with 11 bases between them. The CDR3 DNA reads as TGTGCCAGCAGTTTACCCGGACAGTACTACGAGCAGTACTTC. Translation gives CASSLPGQYYEQYF.

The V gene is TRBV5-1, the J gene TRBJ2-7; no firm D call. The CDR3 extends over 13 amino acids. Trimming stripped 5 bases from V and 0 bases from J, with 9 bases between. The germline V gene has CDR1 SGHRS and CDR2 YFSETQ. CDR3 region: CASREPSSYEQYF. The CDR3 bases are TGCGCCAGCAGAGAACCGAGCTCCTACGAGCAGTACTTC.

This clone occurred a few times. The CDR3 DNA is TGTGCCAGCAGCGGGAGGGTCTACGCGAACACCGGGGAGCTGTTTTTT. It codes for CASSGRVYANTGELFF. The J gene is TRBJ2-2, the V gene TRBV2; 8 positions match TRBD2. CDR1 is SNHLY, CDR2 FYNNEI, per germline. The CDR3 contains 16 residues. J lost 0 bases, V lost 6 bases, and 6 bases had no gene match.

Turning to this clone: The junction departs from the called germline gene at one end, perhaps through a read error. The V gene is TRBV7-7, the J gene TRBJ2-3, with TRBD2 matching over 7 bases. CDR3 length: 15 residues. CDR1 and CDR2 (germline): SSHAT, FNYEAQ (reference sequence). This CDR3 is CASSWGGKSTDTQYF. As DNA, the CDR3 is TGTGCTAGCAGCTGGGGGGGGAAGAGCACAGATACGCAGTATTTT.

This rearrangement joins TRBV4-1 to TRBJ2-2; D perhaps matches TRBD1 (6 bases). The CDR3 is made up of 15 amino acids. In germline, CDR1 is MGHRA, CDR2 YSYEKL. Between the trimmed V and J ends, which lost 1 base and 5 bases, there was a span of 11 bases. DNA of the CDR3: TGCGCCAGCAGCCAAGCGAGGGGGAATACCGGGGAGCTGTTTTTT. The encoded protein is CASSQARGNTGELFF.